This paragraph reports one T cell receptor beta chain. Its antigen remains unknown. TCR beta CDR3 regions were amplified from RNA transcripts. First-round RT-PCR with HTBI primers amplified the TCR CDR3 region. One entry per CDR3 protein, called by TCRdb with MiXCR from the multiplex PCR reads. Among under 450,000 distinct CDR3 sequences, approximately 14% were seen once, and the ten largest hold over 12%. The data are from a study of T cells in Graves' hyperthyroidism and ophthalmopathy. Diagnoses were made from clinical symptoms, serum measures (thyroxine and TRAb), thyroid ultrasound and orbital computed tomography. V lost 0 bases and J 9 bases, leaving 9 bases between the germline ends. The CDR3 sequence is 13 residues long. CDR1 and CDR2 (germline): MNHNY, SVGAGI (reference sequence). The study's findings and limits: Model-based prediction identified ophthalmopathy a median roughly 5.9 months prior to its onset.

The clonotype originates from a woman younger than 35 with Graves' hyperthyroidism. The sample taken for sequencing was blood. V and J are TRBV6-6 and TRBJ2-1; a possible D gene is TRBD2 (6 bases). The CDR3 spells CASSYSRGGEQFF. CDR3 nucleotide sequence: TGTGCCAGCAGTTACTCGCGGGGCGGTGAGCAGTTCTTC.